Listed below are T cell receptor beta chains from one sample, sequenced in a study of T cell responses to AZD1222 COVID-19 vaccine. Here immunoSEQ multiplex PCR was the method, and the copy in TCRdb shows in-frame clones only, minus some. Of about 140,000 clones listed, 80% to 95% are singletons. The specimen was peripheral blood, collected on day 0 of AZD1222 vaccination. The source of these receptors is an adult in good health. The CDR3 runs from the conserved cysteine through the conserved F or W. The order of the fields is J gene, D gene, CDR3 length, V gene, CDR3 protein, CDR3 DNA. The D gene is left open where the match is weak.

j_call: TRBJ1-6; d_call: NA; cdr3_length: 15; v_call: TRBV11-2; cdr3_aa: CASSLEWGGGSPLHF; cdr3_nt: TGTGCCAGCAGCCTGGAATGGGGGGGCGGTTCACCCCTCCACTTT
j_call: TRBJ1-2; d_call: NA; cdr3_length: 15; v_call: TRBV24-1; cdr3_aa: CATSDPRGSFYGYTF; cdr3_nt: TGTGCCACCAGTGACCCGAGGGGGAGCTTTTATGGCTACACCTTC
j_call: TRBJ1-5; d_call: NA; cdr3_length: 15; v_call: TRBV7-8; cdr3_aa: CASSLVADSNQPQHF; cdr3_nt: TGTGCCAGCAGCTTAGTAGCGGATAGCAATCAGCCCCAGCATTTT
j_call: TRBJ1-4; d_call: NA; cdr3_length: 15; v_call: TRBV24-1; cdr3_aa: CATSDSGAAREKLFF; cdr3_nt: TGTGCCACCAGTGATTCGGGGGCCGCACGTGAAAAACTGTTTTTT
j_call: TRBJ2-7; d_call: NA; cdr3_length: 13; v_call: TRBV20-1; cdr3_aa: CRTSTGSSYEQYF; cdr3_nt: TGCAGAACTAGTACAGGGAGCTCCTACGAGCAGTACTTC
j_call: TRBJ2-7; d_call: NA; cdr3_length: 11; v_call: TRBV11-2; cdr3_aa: CASSPEGEQYF; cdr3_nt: TGTGCCAGCAGCCCCGAGGGAGAGCAGTACTTC
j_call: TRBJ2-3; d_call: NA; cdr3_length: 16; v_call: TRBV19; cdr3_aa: CASSIVDSRYTDTQYF; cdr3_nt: TGTGCCAGTAGTATAGTGGACAGTCGATACACAGATACGCAGTATTTT
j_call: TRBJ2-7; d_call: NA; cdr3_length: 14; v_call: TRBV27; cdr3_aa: CASSSPLRSYEQYF; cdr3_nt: TGTGCCAGCAGTTCCCCTCTTAGGTCCTACGAGCAGTACTTC
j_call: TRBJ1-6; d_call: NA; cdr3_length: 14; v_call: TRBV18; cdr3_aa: CASSSKGIGSPLHF; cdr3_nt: TGTGCCAGCTCATCAAAGGGGATCGGTTCACCCCTCCACTTT
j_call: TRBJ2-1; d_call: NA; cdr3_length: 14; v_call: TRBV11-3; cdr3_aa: CASSLGDHYNEQFF; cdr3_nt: TGTGCCAGCAGCTTAGGGGACCACTACAATGAGCAGTTCTTC
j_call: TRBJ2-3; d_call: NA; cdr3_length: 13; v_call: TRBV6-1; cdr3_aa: CASSENRPDTQYF; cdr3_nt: TGTGCCAGCAGTGAAAACAGGCCCGATACGCAGTATTTT
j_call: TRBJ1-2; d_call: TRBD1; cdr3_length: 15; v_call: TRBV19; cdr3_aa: CASSTPGTGPYGYTF; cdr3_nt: TGTGCCAGTAGTACTCCCGGGACAGGGCCCTATGGCTACACCTTC
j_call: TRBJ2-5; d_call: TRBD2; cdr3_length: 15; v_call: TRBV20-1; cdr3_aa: CSASKAGGPGETQYF; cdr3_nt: TGCAGTGCTAGTAAGGCGGGAGGGCCGGGGGAGACCCAGTACTTC
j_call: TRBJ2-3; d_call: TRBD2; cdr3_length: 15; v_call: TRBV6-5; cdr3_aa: CASSYVRGALDTQYF; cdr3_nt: TGTGCCAGCAGTTACGTGCGGGGGGCCTTAGATACGCAGTATTTT
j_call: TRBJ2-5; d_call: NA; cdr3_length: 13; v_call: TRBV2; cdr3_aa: CASSEWVQETQYF; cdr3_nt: TGTGCCAGCAGTGAGTGGGTGCAAGAGACCCAGTACTTC